This T cell receptor beta chain was captured in a study of blood T cell repertoires in COVID-19. The wider study: T cells, B-cell-depleted T cells, or PBMCs provided the cDNA or gDNA that served as material.

Germline loops: CDR1 ENHRY, CDR2 SYGVKD. There are 15 residues in the CDR3. The V and J ends lost 6 bases and 4 bases, in that order; junction bases with no gene match: 5. Participants were aged about 18 to 100 years from 24 US areas. Participants were placed into cohorts based on the clinical history they reported. In the authors' methods: For nucleated cells, counts were estimated from reference gene primer amplification. Assay: immunoSEQ multiplex PCR; the TCRdb copy retains only in-frame clones and omits some. That table gives V, J and clone size, and the DNA gave D and trimming. The sample yields 400,000 to 550,000 clones, roughly nine tenths seen once.

The chain couples TRBV10-3 to TRBJ2-7; 14 bases are a match to TRBD2. The receptor was isolated from a woman aged 18-29 years with acute COVID-19. Sequencing was carried out using PBMCs or T cells enriched from blood (not recorded which). CDR3 sequence (DNA): TGTGCCATCAGAGCCGGGACTAGCGGGAGTTACGAGCAGTACTTC. Encoded protein: CAIRAGTSGSYEQYF.